One sample yielded the 14 T cell receptor beta chains listed below, sequenced in a study of blood T cell repertoires in COVID-19. Here immunoSEQ multiplex PCR was the method, and the copy in TCRdb shows in-frame clones only, minus some. The data show about 230,000 clones, roughly 85% seen once. The sequencing sample was made of peripheral blood. Receptors originate from a woman in her seventies with active or convalescent COVID-19.

V and J are TRBV28 and TRBJ2-7; D is possibly TRBD2 (7 bases). V was cut by 3 bases and J by 3 bases, with 15 bases left in between. Germline V lookup: CDR1 MDHEN, CDR2 SYDVKM. The CDR3 length is 15 residues. CDR3 region: CASSLAGARFYEQYF. The CDR3 bases are TGTGCCAGCAGTTTGGCGGGGGCGCGTTTCTACGAGCAGTACTTC.

The genes are TRBV10-2 and TRBJ2-3, with 11 positions matching TRBD2. Trimming cost V 8 bases and J 5 bases; bases outside gene matches: 3. The V gene's germline CDR1 is WSHSY and CDR2 SAAADI. This CDR3 has 13 amino acids. CDR3 residues: CASALAGEDTQYF. As DNA, the CDR3 is TGCGCCAGCGCACTAGCGGGAGAAGATACGCAGTATTTT.

The chain is built from TRBV4-1 and TRBJ2-3; maybe TRBD1 (6 bases). Trimming took 5 bases from V and 3 from J, leaving 15 bases between them. Germline CDR1 is MGHRA and CDR2 is YSYEKL. The CDR3 consists of 15 residues. CDR3 DNA: TGCGCCAGCAGCTATTACTACAGGGAAACAGATACGCAGTATTTT. Encoded protein: CASSYYYRETDTQYF.

The chain joins TRBV7-9 to TRBJ1-1; D unclear. The V end was cut by 3 bases, the J end by 1 base, with 12 bases between. This CDR3 region has 15 residues. Germline loops: CDR1 SEHNR, CDR2 FQNEAQ (reference sequence). This CDR3 is CASSFSFAANTEAFF. The CDR3 region has the DNA TGTGCCAGCAGCTTCAGTTTCGCGGCGAACACTGAAGCTTTCTTT.

The chain has TRBV5-1 and TRBJ1-1, with a possible D match to TRBD1 (5 bases). This CDR3 region has 13 residues. Deletions cut 3 bases from V and 1 base from J, with 7 bases between. Germline lookup yields CDR1 SGHRS and CDR2 YFSETQ. DNA of the CDR3: TGCGCCAGCAGCTCGGGGGAGAACACTGAAGCTTTCTTT. It codes for CASSSGENTEAFF.

The chain couples TRBV19 to TRBJ2-4; maybe TRBD1 (6 bases). CDR1 is LNHDA and CDR2 is SQIVND in the germline V gene (reference sequence). V was shortened by 1 base and J by 16 bases, with 17 bases between the two germline ends. This CDR3 is built from 13 residues. CDR3 amino acids: CASSIGGRGQTYF. The CDR3 DNA reads as TGTGCCAGTAGTATAGGGGGGAGAGGACAGACTTACTTC. The whole variable domain, filled in from reference TRBV19 and TRBJ2-4, reads DGGITQSPKYLFRKEGQNVTLSCEQNLNHDAMYWYRQDPGQGLRLIYYSQIVNDFQKGDIAEGYSVSREKKESFPLTVTSAQKNPTAFYLCASSIGGRGQTYFGAGTRLSVL.

The genes are TRBV5-8 and TRBJ2-1; TRBD2 is a possible D gene (5 bases). Germline loops: CDR1 SGHTS, CDR2 YDEGEE. This CDR3 spans 12 amino acids. Trimming removed 8 bases at V and 10 bases at J, with 16 bases between. The CDR3 bases are TGTGCCAGTAGGGAGAACGGAATGGAGCAGTTCTTC. Translating it yields CASRENGMEQFF.

The chain combines TRBV4-1 with TRBJ2-3; no reliable D call. Deletions cut 1 base from V and 8 bases from J, with 7 bases between. This CDR3 has 12 residues. Per germline, CDR1 MGHRA and CDR2 YSYEKL. The CDR3, as DNA: TGCGCCAGCAGCCAAGCTCCCGGTACGCAGTATTTT. It yields the protein CASSQAPGTQYF.

The V call is TRBV12-3 or TRBV12-4, the J call TRBJ1-2; D is possibly TRBD1 (6 bases). Trimming cost V 6 bases and J 8 bases, with 16 bases left between them. The CDR3 loop spans 13 amino acids. The CDR3, as DNA: TGTGCCAGCAGCCGATACAGTGGGACAGGCTACACCTTC. Translation gives CASSRYSGTGYTF.

V gene TRBV7-3 combines with J gene TRBJ1-3; D may be TRBD1 (5 bases). Trimming removed 5 bases from V and 0 bases from J, with 11 bases in between. The CDR3 covers 15 residues. Germline V gene sequence: CDR1 SGHTA, CDR2 FQGTGA. In nucleotides, the CDR3 is TGTGCCAGCAGCGCCCACAGGAGCTCTGGAAACACCATATATTTT. It codes for CASSAHRSSGNTIYF.

The rearrangement uses TRBV12-3 or TRBV12-4 and TRBJ2-1; TRBD2 matches at 10 bases. Trimming at V came to 5 bases and at J to 6 bases, leaving 1 base not matched to a gene. The CDR3 has 13 residues. CDR3 nucleotide sequence: TGTGCCAGCAGTCAGCGGGAGGGCAATGAGCAGTTCTTC. It codes for CASSQREGNEQFF.

The rearrangement links TRBV20-1 to TRBJ1-1; the match to TRBD1 covers 7 bases. V was clipped by 6 bases and J by 10 bases; unmatched bases: 8. CDR3 length: 11 amino acids. The germline gives CDR1 DFQATT, CDR2 SNEGSKA (reference sequence). The CDR3 coding sequence is TGCAGTGCAACACAGGGGAGAGGAGCTTTCTTT. It translates to CSATQGRGAFF.

V and J are TRBV5-1 and TRBJ2-1; a weak D match, TRBD2 (5 bases). Germline V CDR1 and CDR2: SGHRS, YFSETQ. V gave up 4 bases and J gave up 9 bases, with 14 bases separating them. The CDR3 has 13 amino acids. The CDR3 is CASSLGLFSEQFF. The CDR3 DNA reads as TGCGCCAGCAGCCTAGGACTGTTTTCTGAGCAGTTCTTC. The full variable domain, completed using reference TRBV5-1 and TRBJ2-1, is KAGVTQTPRYLIKTRGQQVTLSCSPISGHRSVSWYQQTPGQGLQFLFEYFSETQRNKGNFPGRFSGRQFSNSRSEMNVSTLELGDSALYLCASSLGLFSEQFFGPGTRLTVL.

The chain combines TRBV5-5 with TRBJ1-1; 7 bases are a match to TRBD1. CDR1 is SGHKS, CDR2 YYEKEE, per germline (reference sequence). The CDR3 sequence is 14 residues long. V was clipped by 9 bases and J by 3 bases; unmatched bases: 11. The CDR3 is CATTLHRGDTEAFF. The CDR3 coding sequence is TGTGCCACCACCCTTCACAGGGGAGACACTGAAGCTTTCTTT.